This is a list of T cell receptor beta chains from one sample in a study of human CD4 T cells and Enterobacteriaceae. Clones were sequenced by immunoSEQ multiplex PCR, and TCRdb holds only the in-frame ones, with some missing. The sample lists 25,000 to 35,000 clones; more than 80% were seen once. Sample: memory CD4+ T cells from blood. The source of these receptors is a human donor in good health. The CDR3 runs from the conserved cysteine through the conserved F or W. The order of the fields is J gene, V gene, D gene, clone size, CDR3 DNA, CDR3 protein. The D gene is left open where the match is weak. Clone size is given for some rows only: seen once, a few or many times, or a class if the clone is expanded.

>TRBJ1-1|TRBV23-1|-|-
TGCGCCAGCAGGGTGCAAGCTAAAGCTTTCTTT
CASRVQAKAFF
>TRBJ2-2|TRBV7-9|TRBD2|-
TGTGCCAACTACGCCGAACTCGGGGGACTAGCGAACACCGGGGAGCTGTTTTTT
CANYAELGGLANTGELFF
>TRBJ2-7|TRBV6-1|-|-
TGTGCCAGCAAGACGGGCGGGAACGACTTCGAGCAGTACTTC
CASKTGGNDFEQYF
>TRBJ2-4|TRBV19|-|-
TGTGCCAGTAGTATTCAGTCAGGCGGAAACATTCAGTACTTC
CASSIQSGGNIQYF
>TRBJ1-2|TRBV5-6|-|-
TGTGCCAGCCGCACAGAGAACTATGGCTACACCTTC
CASRTENYGYTF
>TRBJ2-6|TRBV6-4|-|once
TGTGCCAGCAAATCTGGGGCCAACGTCCTGACTTTC
CASKSGANVLTF
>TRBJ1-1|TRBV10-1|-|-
TGCGCCAGCAGTGATTGGGGGGCCACTGAAGCTTTCTTT
CASSDWGATEAFF
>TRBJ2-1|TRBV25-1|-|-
TGTGCCAGCAGCCCAATCGGCAGGGCTTACAATGAGCAGTTCTTC
CASSPIGRAYNEQFF
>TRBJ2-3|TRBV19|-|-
TGTGCCAGTAGTATATCCCCGGAGACGACGCAGTATTTT
CASSISPETTQYF
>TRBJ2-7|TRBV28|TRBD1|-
TGTGCCAGCAGTCCGACCGGGACAGCAATCTACGAGCAGTACTTC
CASSPTGTAIYEQYF
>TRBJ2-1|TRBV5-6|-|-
TGTGCCAGCAGCGTTCCGTTCTTGTACAATGAGCAGTTCTTC
CASSVPFLYNEQFF
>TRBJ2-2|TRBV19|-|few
TGTGCCAGTAGTCCCGGCAGAGGACGTCGCACCGGGGAGCTGTTTTTT
CASSPGRGRRTGELFF
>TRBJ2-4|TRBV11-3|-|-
TGTGCCAGCAGCCCTGTGCGGGCTTTAAACATTCAGTACTTC
CASSPVRALNIQYF
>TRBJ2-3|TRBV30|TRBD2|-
TGTGCCTGGAGTAAATGGGGCGGGAGGAGCACAGATACGCAGTATTTT
CAWSKWGGRSTDTQYF
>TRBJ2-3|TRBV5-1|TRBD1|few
TGCGCCAGCAGCCCATGGGGACAGGGACTGACAGATACGCAGTATTTT
CASSPWGQGLTDTQYF
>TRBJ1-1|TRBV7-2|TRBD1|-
TGTGCCAGCAGCGTCGACAGGGGCCCCGTTGAAGCTTTCTTT
CASSVDRGPVEAFF
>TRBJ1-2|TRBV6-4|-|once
TGTGCCAGCAGTCCCTCAATAGGAAATAACTATGGCTACACCTTC
CASSPSIGNNYGYTF
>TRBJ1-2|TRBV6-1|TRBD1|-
TGTGCTTCACAGGGGAACTATGGCTACACCTTC
CASQGNYGYTF
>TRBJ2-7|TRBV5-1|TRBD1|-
TGCGCCAGCAGCACCGCCGGGACAGGGGCCGAGCAGTACTTC
CASSTAGTGAEQYF
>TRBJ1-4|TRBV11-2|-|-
TGTGCCAGCAGCTTAGCAGGGTTAGGTGAAAAACTGTTTTTT
CASSLAGLGEKLFF
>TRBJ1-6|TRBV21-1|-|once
TGTGCCAAAAAACGCCTCTCCTATAATTCACCCCTCCACTTT
CAKKRLSYNSPLHF
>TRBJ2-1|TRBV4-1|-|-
TGCGCCAGCAGCCAATCCGGGGCTACCTCCTACAATGAGCAGTTCTTC
CASSQSGATSYNEQFF
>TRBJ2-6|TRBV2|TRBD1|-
TGTGCCAGCACCACAGGGGGTGCTGGGGCCAACGTCCTGACTTTC
CASTTGGAGANVLTF
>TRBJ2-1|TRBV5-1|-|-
TGCGCCAGCAGCTTGGTCGGCCAGGGTGATTGGGATGAGCAGTTCTTC
CASSLVGQGDWDEQFF
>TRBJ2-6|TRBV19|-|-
TGTGCCAGTAGCAGCCAGAGCTCTGGGGCCAACGTCCTGACTTTC
CASSSQSSGANVLTF
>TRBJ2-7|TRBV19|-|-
TGTGCCAGTAGTTTTGGGCAAAACGAGCAGTACTTC
CASSFGQNEQYF
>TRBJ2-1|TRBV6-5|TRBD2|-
TGTGCCACTACCGGGACTAGCGAATACAATGAGCAGTTCTTC
CATTGTSEYNEQFF
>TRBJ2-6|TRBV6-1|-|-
TGTGCCAGCAGCCCTCAAAACTCTGGGGCCAACGTCCTGACTTTC
CASSPQNSGANVLTF
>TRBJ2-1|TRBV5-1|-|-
TGCGCCAGCAGCATGGACGGGGGGCCCGACAGAGAGCAGTTCTTC
CASSMDGGPDREQFF
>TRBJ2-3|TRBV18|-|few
TGTGCCAGCTCCACCTGGAAAGACACAGATACGCAGTATTTT
CASSTWKDTDTQYF
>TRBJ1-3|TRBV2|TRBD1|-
TGTGCCAGCACCTGGGACAGGGCTTCAACTGGAAACACCATATATTTT
CASTWDRASTGNTIYF
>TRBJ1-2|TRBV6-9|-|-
TGTGCCAGCAGGTACAATGGACAGTCTTCCTCTCCCACCTTC
CASRYNGQSSSPTF
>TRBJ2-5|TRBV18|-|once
TGTGCCAGCTCACCACCGGTGACCAGCCGGGAGACCCAGTACTTC
CASSPPVTSRETQYF
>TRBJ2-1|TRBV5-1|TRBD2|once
TGCGCCAGCAGCTCGGGTCAACTAGCGGGAGTGGTTGAGCAGTTCTTC
CASSSGQLAGVVEQFF
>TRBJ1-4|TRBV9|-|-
TGTGCCAGCAGCGTAGCCGGGGCGCGTAGTGAAAAACTGTTTTTT
CASSVAGARSEKLFF
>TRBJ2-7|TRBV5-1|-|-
TGCGCCAGCAGCTTGGGGGGGAAGGTAAGCTCCTACGAGCAGTACTTC
CASSLGGKVSSYEQYF
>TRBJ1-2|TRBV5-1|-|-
TGCGCCAGCAGCTTCCAGGAAAACTATGGCTACACCTTC
CASSFQENYGYTF
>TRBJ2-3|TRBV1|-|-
TGCACCAGCAGCCAAGAGACGACCCCTGGAGATACGCAGTATTTT
CTSSQETTPGDTQYF
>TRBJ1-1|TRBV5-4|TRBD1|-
TGTGCCAGCAGCTCAATCGGACAGGGGGGCCCTGAAGCTTTCTTT
CASSSIGQGGPEAFF
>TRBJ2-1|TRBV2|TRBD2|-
TGTGCCAGCAGTGAGGGAAGCGGGAGCTATTCCTACAATGAGCAGTTCTTC
CASSEGSGSYSYNEQFF
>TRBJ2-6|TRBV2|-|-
TGTGCCAGCAGAAGTGGATCTGGGGCCAACGTCCTGACTTTC
CASRSGSGANVLTF
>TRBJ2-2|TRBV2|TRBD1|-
TGTGCCAGCGCCCGGACAGGGGGCACCGGGGAGCTGTTTTTT
CASARTGGTGELFF
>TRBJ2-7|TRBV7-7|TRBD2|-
TGTGCCAGCAGCCAAATCGGGGGGTCGGGTTCCGAGCAGTACTTC
CASSQIGGSGSEQYF
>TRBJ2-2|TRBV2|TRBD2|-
TGTGCCAGCACTAACGGACTAGCGGGAGTTCACGGGGAGCTGTTTTTT
CASTNGLAGVHGELFF